A single sample is the source of the 16 T cell receptor beta chains below, sequenced in a study of T cell responses to AZD1222 COVID-19 vaccine. TCRdb's copy holds only in-frame clones and misses some; the assay was immunoSEQ multiplex PCR. The sample holds around 78,000 clones; around 90% are singletons and the top ten take more than 1.2%. The sample was peripheral blood, taken 28 days after the second AZD1222 dose. These receptors originate from an adult who received the AZD1222 COVID-19 vaccine.

The rearrangement links TRBV7-3 to TRBJ1-1, with TRBD1 identical over 10 bases. Per the germline V gene, CDR1 is SGHTA and CDR2 is FQGTGA. The CDR3 length is 14 residues. Unmatched junction bases numbered 2, after V lost 2 bases and J lost 5 bases. The CDR3 bases are TGTGCCAGCAGCTTAGGGACAGGGGTTACTGAAGCTTTCTTT. Translating it yields CASSLGTGVTEAFF. Based on the CDR3 plus reference TRBV7-3 and TRBJ1-1, the full variable domain is GAGVSQTPSNKVTEKGKYVELRCDPISGHTALYWYRQSLGQGPEFLIYFQGTGAADDSGLPNDRFFAVRPEGSVSTLKIQRTERGDSAVYLCASSLGTGVTEAFFGQGTRLTVV.

This chain joins TRBV11-2 and TRBJ1-2; no reliable D call. From germline, CDR1 is SGHAT and CDR2 FQNNGV. The CDR3 runs 12 residues. Trimming left V 5 bases short and J 4 bases short, with 8 bases between. CDR3 sequence (DNA): TGTGCCAGCAGCCTTGCCTCCTATGGCTACACCTTC. Protein product: CASSLASYGYTF.

The V gene is TRBV7-6, the J gene TRBJ1-5; the match to TRBD1 covers 7 bases. CDR3 length: 16 residues. Germline V lookup: CDR1 SGHVS, CDR2 FNYEAQ. V was pared by 1 base and J by 2 bases, with 5 bases of the junction left unmatched. The CDR3 loop reads CASSLGAGGRNQPQHF. The CDR3 nucleotides read TGTGCCAGCAGCTTAGGGGCAGGGGGTCGCAATCAGCCCCAGCATTTT. Complete variable domain (other parts from reference TRBV7-6 and TRBJ1-5): GAGVSQSPRYKVTKRGQDVALRCDPISGHVSLYWYRQALGQGPEFLTYFNYEAQQDKSGLPNDRFSAERPEGSISTLTIQRTEQRDSAMYRCASSLGAGGRNQPQHFGDGTRLSIL.

The chain recombines TRBV6-2 or TRBV6-3 with TRBJ1-6, with D uncertain. Trimming cost V 5 bases and J 3 bases, with 14 bases left between them. This CDR3 spans 16 amino acids. Germline CDR1 MNHEY, CDR2 SVGEGT. CDR3 sequence (DNA): TGTGCCAGCAGTGACGAGATCGGGGTCTATAATTCACCCCTCCACTTT. It yields the protein CASSDEIGVYNSPLHF.

This rearrangement joins TRBV6-5 to TRBJ2-1, with 7 bases that match TRBD1. Looked up from germline, CDR1 is MNHEY and CDR2 is SVGAGI. This CDR3 contains 13 residues. V lost 5 bases and J lost 6; bases outside the gene matches: 4. CDR3 sequence (DNA): TGTGCCAGCAGTAGGACAGGCGTCAATGAGCAGTTCTTC. Protein sequence: CASSRTGVNEQFF.

This clone was observed a single time. The chain links TRBV5-1 to TRBJ2-7, with D possibly being TRBD2 (5 bases). Germline assignment: CDR1 SGHRS and CDR2 YFSETQ. The V end was cut by 5 bases, the J end by 3 bases, with 6 bases between. The CDR3 totals 11 residues. The CDR3, as DNA: TGCGCCAGCAGAAGCGGCTACGAGCAGTACTTC. Translated: CASRSGYEQYF.

The chain uses TRBV12-3 or TRBV12-4 and TRBJ2-2, with D tentatively TRBD2 (6 bases). Deletions cut 7 bases from V and 7 bases from J, with 10 bases between. The CDR3 is made up of 12 amino acids. The CDR3 DNA reads as TGTGCCAGCATACGGGGGAGCGGGGAGCTGTTTTTT. Encoded protein: CASIRGSGELFF.

V usage is TRBV19 and J usage is TRBJ1-1; tentative D call: TRBD1 (5 bases). Trimming cost V 4 bases and J 6 bases, with 15 bases left between them. The CDR3 is 14 amino acids. Germline V lookup: CDR1 LNHDA, CDR2 SQIVND (reference sequence). The CDR3 DNA sequence: TGTGCCAGTAGTACCGACCCTCGGGGACCTGAAGCTTTCTTT. This gives the protein CASSTDPRGPEAFF.

This rearrangement joins TRBV4-3 to TRBJ1-6, with D unclear. V was clipped by 4 bases and J by 2 bases, with 15 bases between them. This CDR3 has 17 residues. From germline, CDR1 is LGHNA and CDR2 YSLEER. CDR3 nucleotides: TGCGCCAGCAGCCCCAAGAATCCACTCACCTATAATTCACCCCTCCACTTT. As protein: CASSPKNPLTYNSPLHF.

The gene calls are TRBV27 and TRBJ1-5; 11 nucleotides agree with TRBD1. In germline, CDR1 is MNHEY, CDR2 SMNVEV (reference sequence). The CDR3 extends over 14 amino acids. The J segment lost 5 bases and the V segment lost 5 bases, leaving 2 bases of the junction unmatched. CDR3 region: CASSRTGGDQPQHF. CDR3 DNA sequence: TGTGCCAGCAGTCGGACAGGGGGCGATCAGCCCCAGCATTTT.

The DNA of the CDR3 is TGCGCCAGCAGCTTGTCGGGAAACGAGCAGTACTTC. Encoded protein: CASSLSGNEQYF. The chain is built from TRBV5-1 and TRBJ2-7; D may be TRBD2 (5 bases). The CDR3 contains 12 residues. CDR1 is SGHRS, CDR2 YFSETQ, per germline. V lost 1 base to trimming and J lost 5 bases, with 7 bases between them.

A single count supports this clone. This chain joins TRBV9 and TRBJ1-2; D is perhaps TRBD1 (6 bases). CDR3 length: 16 amino acids. V was trimmed by 3 bases and J by 6 bases, leaving 21 bases between them. The germline gives CDR1 SGDLS, CDR2 YYNGEE. CDR3 sequence reads: CASSALGGRHVDGYTF. The CDR3 region has the DNA TGTGCCAGCAGCGCCCTAGGGGGGAGGCACGTGGATGGCTACACCTTC.

This clone was observed a handful of times. The chain carries TRBV3-1 (or the pseudogene TRBV3-2) and TRBJ2-2; 8 bases are a match to TRBD1. The CDR3 runs 16 residues. CDR1 and CDR2 from the germline V gene are LGHDT and YNNKEL (reference sequence). Trimming cost V 5 bases and J 3 bases; bases outside gene matches: 8. The CDR3 region has the DNA TGTGCCAGCAGCGCTAGGGACAGGTTTTACACCGGGGAGCTGTTTTTT. Residues: CASSARDRFYTGELFF.

The rearrangement uses TRBV9 and TRBJ1-3; weak D call: TRBD1 (5 bases). Looked up from germline, CDR1 is SGDLS and CDR2 is YYNGEE. V dropped 3 bases and J dropped 0 bases, with 7 bases sitting between them. The CDR3 length is 14 residues. The CDR3 here is CASSGQFSGNTIYF. The CDR3 coding sequence is TGTGCCAGCAGCGGACAGTTCTCTGGAAACACCATATATTTT.

The gene calls are TRBV19 and TRBJ2-7; D remains ambiguous. Germline CDR1 reads LNHDA; CDR2 reads SQIVND (reference sequence). Trimming shortened V by 4 bases and J by 3 bases, and 10 bases separated the two germline ends. This CDR3 is built from 13 residues. CDR3 coding DNA: TGTGCCAGTAGTACTGGAACGATCTACGAGCAGTACTTC. Encoded protein: CASSTGTIYEQYF.

The chain links TRBV12-3 or TRBV12-4 to TRBJ1-1; D not resolved. The CDR3 extends over 11 amino acids. V lost 1 base to trimming and J lost 6 bases, with 3 bases between them. The CDR3 sequence: CASSLGSEAFF. The DNA of the CDR3 is TGTGCCAGCAGTTTAGGGTCTGAAGCTTTCTTT.